Below, 12 T cell receptor beta chains from the same sample are listed, as sequenced in a study of molecular identifiers for immune sequencing clone quantification. TCRdb re-analysed the PCR reads in MiXCR, keeping a single row per CDR3 protein. Of about 40,000 distinct CDR3 sequences in the sample, about a quarter are singletons; the top ten hold around 0.98%. The sequenced material came from naive CD8+ T cells from blood, with Jurkat cell RNA spiked in. As to subset: FACS-sorted CD8+CD4-CCR7+CD45RA+ naive T cells. The receptors here all came from a human donor in good health. Some libraries in this study had Jurkat cell RNA spiked in.

This clonotype occurred a few times. Here the CDR3 DNA reads TGCGCCAGCAGCCAAGATGAGGGCACAACCGGGGAGCTGTTTTTT. Encoded protein: CASSQDEGTTGELFF. This chain uses TRBV4-3 with TRBJ2-2, with a tentative D call TRBD2 (5 bases). CDR1 LGHNA and CDR2 YSLEER come from the germline V gene. The CDR3 is 15 residues long. Trimming removed 0 bases from V and 5 bases from J, with 10 bases in between.

This clonotype has at least ten counts. The chain is built from TRBV3-1 and TRBJ2-7; D is perhaps TRBD2 (5 bases). V was cut by 0 bases and J by 5 bases, with 11 bases left in between. Per germline, CDR1 LGHDT and CDR2 YNNKEL (reference sequence). This CDR3 comprises 14 residues. Written as DNA, the CDR3 is TGTGCCAGCAGCCAAGAGCCCAGGAGGCACGAGCAGTACTTC. Encoded protein: CASSQEPRRHEQYF.

In its sample, this clonotype was seen many times. The J gene is TRBJ2-5, the V gene TRBV7-9; 10 bases are a match to TRBD2. Germline assignment: CDR1 SEHNR and CDR2 FQNEAQ (reference sequence). V was clipped by 5 bases and J by 5 bases; unmatched bases: 8. This CDR3 has 15 residues. CDR3 DNA sequence: TGTGCCAGCAGCCTCGCCGGGACTAGCGTCGAGACCCAGTACTTC. As protein: CASSLAGTSVETQYF.

This clonotype is medium-sized. The chain joins TRBV4-3 to TRBJ2-7, with D uncertain. This CDR3 region has 14 residues. V lost 0 bases to trimming and J lost 3 bases, with 9 bases between them. The germline V gene encodes CDR1 LGHNA and CDR2 YSLEER. The CDR3 reads CASSQDRASYEQYF. CDR3 bases: TGCGCCAGCAGCCAAGATCGGGCTAGCTACGAGCAGTACTTC.

This clonotype has at least ten counts. This chain uses TRBV4-1 with TRBJ1-6; no definite D call. The CDR3 consists of 15 residues. CDR1 MGHRA and CDR2 YSYEKL come from the germline V gene. Deletions cut 5 bases from V and 0 bases from J, with 8 bases between. The CDR3 protein is CASSNQGSYNSPLHF. CDR3 nucleotide sequence: TGCGCCAGCAGCAACCAAGGCTCCTATAATTCACCCCTCCACTTT.

The chain links TRBV9 to TRBJ2-3, with 9 nucleotides matching TRBD1. This CDR3 is 17 amino acids long. Germline assignment: CDR1 SGDLS and CDR2 YYNGEE. Trimming cost V 3 bases and J 0 bases; bases outside gene matches: 8. CDR3 residues: CASSDPTDRGSTDTQYF. The CDR3 region has the DNA TGTGCCAGCAGCGACCCAACGGACAGGGGAAGCACAGATACGCAGTATTTT.

On this clonotype itself: This may stem from a read error, because a much larger clone lies one nucleotide away. The V call is TRBV2, the J call TRBJ2-5, with D possibly being TRBD1 (5 bases). The CDR3 extends over 15 amino acids. Germline V CDR1 and CDR2: SNHLY, FYNNEI. The CDR3 protein is CASSEEPGYQATQYF. The CDR3 DNA follows: TGTGCCAGCAGTGAAGAACCAGGGTACCAAGCGACCCAGTACTTC.

This clonotype was counted at least ten times. The chain recombines TRBV9 with TRBJ1-1; a weak D match, TRBD1 (5 bases). The CDR3 length is 13 residues. Trimming removed 5 bases at V and 1 base at J, with 9 bases between. CDR1 and CDR2 (germline): SGDLS, YYNGEE. This chain's CDR3 is CASREGPNTEAFF. The CDR3 nucleotides are TGTGCCAGCAGGGAGGGACCGAACACTGAAGCTTTCTTT.

About this clonotype: This may be a read error, as it is one base from a much larger clone. CDR3: CSSSIGQGSSYEQYF. Here the CDR3 DNA reads TGTTCCAGCAGCATCGGACAGGGGTCCTCCTACGAGCAGTACTTC. The chain links TRBV11-2 to TRBJ2-7; 9 bases align to TRBD1. The CDR3 spans 15 residues. Germline V CDR1 and CDR2: SGHAT, FQNNGV. Together with reference TRBV11-2 and TRBJ2-7, the CDR3 gives the full variable domain: EAGVAQSPRYKIIEKRQSVAFWCNPISGHATLYWYQQILGQGPKLLIQFQNNGVVDDSQLPKDRFSAERLKGVDSTLKIQPAKLEDSAVYLCSSSIGQGSSYEQYFGPGTRLTVT.

This clonotype was counted at least ten times. V is TRBV20-1 and J is TRBJ2-3; no reliable D call. CDR3 length equals 17 residues. The germline V gene encodes CDR1 DFQATT and CDR2 SNEGSKA (reference sequence). V dropped 0 bases and J dropped 0 bases, with 16 bases sitting between them. The CDR3: CSARDPPLVRSTDTQYF. As DNA, the CDR3 is TGCAGTGCTAGAGACCCCCCGCTTGTGCGGAGCACAGATACGCAGTATTTT.

This clonotype was recorded once. A much larger clone lies one base from this, so it may be a read error. This chain joins TRBV20-1 and TRBJ2-7; 8 bases agree with TRBD2. The CDR3 is 15 amino acids. The trim removed 1 base at V and 2 bases at J, leaving 7 bases unmatched. The germline CDR1 and CDR2 sequences are DFQATT and SNEGSKA (reference sequence). CDR3 residues: CSARVASGFPYEQYF. For the CDR3, the DNA is TGCAGTGCTAGAGTTGCTAGCGGGTTCCCCTACGAGCAGTACTTC.

This clonotype was observed a handful of times. This may stem from a read error, because a much larger clone lies one nucleotide away. This chain connects TRBV20-1 to TRBJ1-1; tentative D call: TRBD1 (5 bases). Germline assignment: CDR1 DFQATT and CDR2 SNEGSKA (reference sequence). V was pared by 5 bases and J by 5 bases, with 18 bases between. CDR3 length equals 14 residues. The CDR3 sequence is CSAGTYGGRTEAFF. As DNA, the CDR3 is TGCAGTGCTGGAACTTACGGGGGAAGGACTGAAGCTTTCTTT.